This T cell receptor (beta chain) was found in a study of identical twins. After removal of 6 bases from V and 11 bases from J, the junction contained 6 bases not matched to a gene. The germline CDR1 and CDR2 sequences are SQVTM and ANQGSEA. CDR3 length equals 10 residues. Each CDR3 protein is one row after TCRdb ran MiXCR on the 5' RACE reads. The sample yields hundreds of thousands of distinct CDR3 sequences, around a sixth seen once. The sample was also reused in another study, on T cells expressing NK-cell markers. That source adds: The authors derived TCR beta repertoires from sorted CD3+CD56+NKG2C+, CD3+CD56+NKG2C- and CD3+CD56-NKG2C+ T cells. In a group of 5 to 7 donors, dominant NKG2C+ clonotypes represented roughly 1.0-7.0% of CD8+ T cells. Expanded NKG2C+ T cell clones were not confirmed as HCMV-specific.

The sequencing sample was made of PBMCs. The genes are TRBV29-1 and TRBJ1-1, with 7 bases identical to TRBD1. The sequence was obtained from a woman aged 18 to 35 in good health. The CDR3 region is CSVVQGVAFF. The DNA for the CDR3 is TGCAGCGTCGTCCAGGGGGTGGCTTTCTTT.